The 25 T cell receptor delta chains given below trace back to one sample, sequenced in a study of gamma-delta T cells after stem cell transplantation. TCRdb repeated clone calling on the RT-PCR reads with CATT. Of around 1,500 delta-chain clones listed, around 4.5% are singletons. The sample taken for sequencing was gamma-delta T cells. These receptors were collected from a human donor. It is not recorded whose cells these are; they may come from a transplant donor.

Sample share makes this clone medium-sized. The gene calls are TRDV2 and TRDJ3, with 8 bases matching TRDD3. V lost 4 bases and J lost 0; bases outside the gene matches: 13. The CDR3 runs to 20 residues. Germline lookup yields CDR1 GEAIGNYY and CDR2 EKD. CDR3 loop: CACDTVLGVKSSWDTRQMFF. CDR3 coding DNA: TGTGCCTGTGATACAGTACTGGGGGTCAAAAGCTCCTGGGACACCCGACAGATGTTTTTC.

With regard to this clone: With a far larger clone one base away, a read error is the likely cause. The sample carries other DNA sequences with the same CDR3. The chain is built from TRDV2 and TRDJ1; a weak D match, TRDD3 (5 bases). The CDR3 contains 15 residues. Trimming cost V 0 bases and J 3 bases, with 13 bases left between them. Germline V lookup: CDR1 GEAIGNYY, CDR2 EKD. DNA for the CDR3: TGTGCCTGTGACACCCTGGGCGAGCCTCCCGATAAACTCATCTTT. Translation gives CACDTLGEPPDKLIF.

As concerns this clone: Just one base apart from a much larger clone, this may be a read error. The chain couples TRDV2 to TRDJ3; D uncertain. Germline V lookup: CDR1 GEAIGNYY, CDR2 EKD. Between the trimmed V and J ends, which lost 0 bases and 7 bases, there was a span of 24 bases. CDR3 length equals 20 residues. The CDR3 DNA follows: TGTGCCTGTGACACCGGAGGATTACTCGGCCTTAGCAGTGACACCCGACAGATGTTTTTC. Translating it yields CACDTGGLLGLSSDTRQMFF.

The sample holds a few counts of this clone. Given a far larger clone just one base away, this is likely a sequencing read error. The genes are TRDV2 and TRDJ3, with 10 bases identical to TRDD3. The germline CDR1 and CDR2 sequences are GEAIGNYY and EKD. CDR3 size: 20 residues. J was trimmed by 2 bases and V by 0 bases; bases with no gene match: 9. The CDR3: CACDTLPGDTRAWDTRQMFF. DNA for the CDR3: TGTGCCTGTGACACCCTGCCGGGGGATACGCGAGCCTGGGACACCCGACAGATGTTTTTC.

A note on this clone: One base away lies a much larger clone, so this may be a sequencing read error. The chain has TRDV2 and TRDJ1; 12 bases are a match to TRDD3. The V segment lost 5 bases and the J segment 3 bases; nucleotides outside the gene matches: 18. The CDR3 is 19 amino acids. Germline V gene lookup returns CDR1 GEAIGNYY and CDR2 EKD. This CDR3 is CACGTMGLGDTRPADKLIF. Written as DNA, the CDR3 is TGTGCCTGTGGCACTATGGGACTGGGGGATACCCGTCCGGCCGATAAACTCATCTTT.

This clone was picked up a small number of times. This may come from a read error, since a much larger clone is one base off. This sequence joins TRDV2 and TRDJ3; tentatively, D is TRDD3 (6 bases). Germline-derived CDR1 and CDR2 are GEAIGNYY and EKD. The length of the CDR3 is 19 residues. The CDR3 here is CACDTVGAMGSWDTRRMFF. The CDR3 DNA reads TGTGCCTGTGACACCGTGGGGGCTATGGGCTCCTGGGACACCCGACGGATGTTTTTC.

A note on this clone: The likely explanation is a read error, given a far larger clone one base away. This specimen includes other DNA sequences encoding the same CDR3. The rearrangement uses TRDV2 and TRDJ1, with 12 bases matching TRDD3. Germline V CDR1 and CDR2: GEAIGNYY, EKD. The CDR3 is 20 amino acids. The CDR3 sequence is CACDTVAGGYVRNPVDKLIF. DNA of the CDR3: TGTGCCTGCGACACGGTAGCTGGGGGATACGTCCGGAACCCTGTCGATAAACTCATCTTT.

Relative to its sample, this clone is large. CDR3 residues: CACDTLGTAETDKLIF. CDR3 DNA: TGTGCCTGTGACACCCTGGGGACGGCCGAGACTGATAAACTCATCTTT. The chain uses TRDV2 and TRDJ1; the D gene is possibly TRDD3 (6 bases). V lost 0 bases and J lost 5, with 18 bases in between. CDR3 length: 16 residues. CDR1 and CDR2 (germline): GEAIGNYY, EKD.

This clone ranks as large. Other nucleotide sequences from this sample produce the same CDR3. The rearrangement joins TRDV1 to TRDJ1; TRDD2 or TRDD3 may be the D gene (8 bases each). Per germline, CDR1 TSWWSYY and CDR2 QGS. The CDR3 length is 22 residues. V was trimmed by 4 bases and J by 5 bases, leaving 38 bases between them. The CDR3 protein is CALGGPPSYSWGTQLTLDKLIF. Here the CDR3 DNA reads TGTGCTCTTGGGGGGCCTCCTTCCTATAGCTGGGGGACGCAACTTACCCTGGATAAACTCATCTTT.

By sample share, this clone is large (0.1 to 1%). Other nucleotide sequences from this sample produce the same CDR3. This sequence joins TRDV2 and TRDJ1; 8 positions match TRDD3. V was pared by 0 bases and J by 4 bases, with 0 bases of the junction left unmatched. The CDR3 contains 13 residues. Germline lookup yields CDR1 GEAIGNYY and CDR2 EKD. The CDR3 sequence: CACDTWGIDKLIF. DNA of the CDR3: TGTGCCTGTGACACCTGGGGGATCGATAAACTCATCTTT.

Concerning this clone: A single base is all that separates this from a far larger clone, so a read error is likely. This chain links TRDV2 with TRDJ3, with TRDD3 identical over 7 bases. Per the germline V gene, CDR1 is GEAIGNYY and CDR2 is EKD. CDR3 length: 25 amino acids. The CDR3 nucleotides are TGTGCCAGTGACACCGTGAGTGGATGGGGGACCCCGCTTCGTTTATCGTCCTGGGACACCCGACAGATGTTTTTC. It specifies CASDTVSGWGTPLRLSSWDTRQMFF.

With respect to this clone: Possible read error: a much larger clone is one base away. CDR3 in amino acids: CAYDTAVGGASSWDTRQMFF. In DNA, the CDR3 is TGTGCCTATGACACCGCGGTCGGGGGAGCTAGCTCCTGGGACACCCGACAGATGTTTTTC. The chain has TRDV2 and TRDJ3; TRDD3 might be the D (6 bases). This CDR3 is 20 amino acids long. Germline values: CDR1 GEAIGNYY, CDR2 EKD.

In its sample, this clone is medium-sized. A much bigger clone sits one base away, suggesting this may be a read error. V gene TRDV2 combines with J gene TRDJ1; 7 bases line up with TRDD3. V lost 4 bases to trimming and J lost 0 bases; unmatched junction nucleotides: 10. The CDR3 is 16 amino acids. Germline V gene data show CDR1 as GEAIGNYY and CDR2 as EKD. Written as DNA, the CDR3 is TGTGCCTGTGAAAGGCTGGGGGCCATGTACACCGATAAACTCATCTTT. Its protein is CACERLGAMYTDKLIF.

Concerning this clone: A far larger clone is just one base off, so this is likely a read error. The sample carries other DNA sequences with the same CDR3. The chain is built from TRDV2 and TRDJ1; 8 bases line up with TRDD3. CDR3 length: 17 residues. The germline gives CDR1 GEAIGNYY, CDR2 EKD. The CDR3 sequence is CACDTVRALGDTDKLIF. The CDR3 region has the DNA TGTGCCTGTGACACCGTCCGAGCTCTGGGGGACACCGATAAACTCATTTTT.

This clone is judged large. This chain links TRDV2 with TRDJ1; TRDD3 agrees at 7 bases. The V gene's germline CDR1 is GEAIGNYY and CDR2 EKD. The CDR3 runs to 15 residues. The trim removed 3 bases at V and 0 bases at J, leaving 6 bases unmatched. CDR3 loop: CACDSLTGDTDKLIF. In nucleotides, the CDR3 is TGTGCCTGTGACTCACTTACTGGGGACACCGATAAACTCATCTTT.

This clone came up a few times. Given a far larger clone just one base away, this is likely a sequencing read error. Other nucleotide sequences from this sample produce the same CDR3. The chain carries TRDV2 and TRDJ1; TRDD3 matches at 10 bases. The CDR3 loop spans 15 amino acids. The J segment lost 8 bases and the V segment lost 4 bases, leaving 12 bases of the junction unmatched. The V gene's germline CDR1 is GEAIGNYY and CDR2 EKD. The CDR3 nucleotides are TGTGCCTGTGATTCCGTGGGGGATACCGAGGCAAAACTCATCTTT. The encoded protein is CACDSVGDTEAKLIF.

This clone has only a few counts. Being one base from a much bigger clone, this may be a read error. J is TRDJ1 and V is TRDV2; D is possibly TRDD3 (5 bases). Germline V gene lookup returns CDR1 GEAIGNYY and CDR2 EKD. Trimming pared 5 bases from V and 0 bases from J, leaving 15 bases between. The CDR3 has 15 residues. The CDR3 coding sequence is TGTGCCTGTGGCGCGCTACTGGCCCACACCGATAAACTCATCTTT. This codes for CACGALLAHTDKLIF.

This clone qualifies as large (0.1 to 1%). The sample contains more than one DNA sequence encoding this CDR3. CDR3 amino acids: CACDILGEADKLIF. The CDR3, as DNA: TGTGCCTGTGACATCCTGGGGGAGGCCGATAAACTCATCTTT. The chain is built from TRDV2 and TRDJ1; TRDD3 agrees at 8 bases. The junction had 4 bases not matched to a gene; V was cut back by 2 bases and J by 3 bases. The CDR3 is made up of 14 amino acids. The germline V gene encodes CDR1 GEAIGNYY and CDR2 EKD.

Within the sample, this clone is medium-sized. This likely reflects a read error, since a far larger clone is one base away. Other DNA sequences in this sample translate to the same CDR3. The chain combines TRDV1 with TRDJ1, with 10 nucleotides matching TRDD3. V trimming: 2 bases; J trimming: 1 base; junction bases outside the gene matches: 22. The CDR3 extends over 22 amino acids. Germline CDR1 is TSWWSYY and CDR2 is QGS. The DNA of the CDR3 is TGTGCTCTTGGGGAAAGCCCCATATCCTATTACTGGGGGATCAGGGGCACCGATAAACTCATCTTT. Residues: CALGESPISYYWGIRGTDKLIF.

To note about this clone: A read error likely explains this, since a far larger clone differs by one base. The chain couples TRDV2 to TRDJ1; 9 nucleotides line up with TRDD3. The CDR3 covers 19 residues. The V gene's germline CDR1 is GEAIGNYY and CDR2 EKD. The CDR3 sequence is CARDTVRGILSTWADKLIF. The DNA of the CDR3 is TGTGCCCGTGACACCGTAAGGGGGATACTTTCAACTTGGGCCGATAAACTCATCTTT.

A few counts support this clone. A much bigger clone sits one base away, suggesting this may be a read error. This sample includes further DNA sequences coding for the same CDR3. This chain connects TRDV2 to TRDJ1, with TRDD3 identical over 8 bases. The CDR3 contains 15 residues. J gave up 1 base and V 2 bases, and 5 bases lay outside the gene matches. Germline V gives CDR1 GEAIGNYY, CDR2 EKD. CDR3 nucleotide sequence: TGTGCCTGTGACAACTTGGGGGATGGCACCGATAAACTCATCTTT. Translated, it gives CACDNLGDGTDKLIF.

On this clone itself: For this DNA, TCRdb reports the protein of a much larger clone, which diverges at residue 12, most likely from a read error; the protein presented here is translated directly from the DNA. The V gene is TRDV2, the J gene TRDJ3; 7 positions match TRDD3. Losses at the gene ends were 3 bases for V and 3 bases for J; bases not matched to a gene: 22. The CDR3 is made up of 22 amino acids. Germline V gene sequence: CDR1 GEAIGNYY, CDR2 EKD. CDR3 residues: CACDSMRSVLGNTNWDTRQMFF. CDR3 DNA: TGTGCCTGTGACTCAATGAGGAGTGTACTGGGGAATACAAACTGGGACACCCGACAGATGTTTTTC.

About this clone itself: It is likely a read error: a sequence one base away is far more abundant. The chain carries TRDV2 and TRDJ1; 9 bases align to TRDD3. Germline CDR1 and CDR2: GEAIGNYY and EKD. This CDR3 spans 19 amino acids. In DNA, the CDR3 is TGTGCCTATGACACCGTAAGGGGGATACTTTCAACTTGGGCCGATAAACTCATCTTT. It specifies CAYDTVRGILSTWADKLIF.

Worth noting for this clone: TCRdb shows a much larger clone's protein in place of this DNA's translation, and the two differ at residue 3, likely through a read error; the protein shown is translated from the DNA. The CDR3 loop is CARDTVGIKIPDKLIF. Here the CDR3 DNA reads TGTGCCCGTGACACCGTCGGGATAAAAATCCCCGATAAACTCATCTTT. The genes are TRDV2 and TRDJ1; the D gene is possibly TRDD3 (6 bases). Germline CDR1 is GEAIGNYY and CDR2 is EKD. This CDR3 spans 16 amino acids.

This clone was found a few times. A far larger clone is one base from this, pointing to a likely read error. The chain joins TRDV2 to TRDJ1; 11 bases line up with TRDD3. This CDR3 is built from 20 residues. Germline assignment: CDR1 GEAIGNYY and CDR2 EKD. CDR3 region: CACFRTPSNWGIFNTNKLIF. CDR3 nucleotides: TGTGCCTGTTTCCGTACGCCCTCGAACTGGGGGATATTTAACACCAATAAACTCATCTTT.